Listed here are 24 T cell receptor beta chains from one sample, sequenced in a study of blood T cell repertoires in COVID-19 (dated by TCRdb to 2020 to 2022). Library prep was done by the immunoSEQ multiplex PCR assay. TCRdb mirrors the immuneACCESS table, restricted to in-frame sequences. Some clones are absent from its copies; in checked studies, under half trace to an unresolved V gene, and the reason for the others is unknown. The sample records fewer than 350,000 clones, more than 85% of which are singletons. The leading ten clones occupy about 3% of the sample. Specimen: PBMCs or T cells enriched from blood (not recorded which). These TCRs come from a man aged 40-49 years who had been exposed to COVID-19.

This chain uses TRBV19 with TRBJ2-7; 9 nucleotides align to TRBD1. V dropped 4 bases and J dropped 4; count of bases not matched to a gene: 5. This CDR3 region has 14 residues. Germline V lookup: CDR1 LNHDA, CDR2 SQIVND (reference sequence). The CDR3 DNA is TGTGCCAGTAGTAGGGGACAGGGATCGTACGAGCAGTACTTC. Encoded protein: CASSRGQGSYEQYF.

The chain couples TRBV4-3 to TRBJ2-3; 10 nucleotides align to TRBD2. CDR1 is LGHNA, CDR2 YSLEER, per germline. The CDR3 is made up of 17 amino acids. Unmatched junction bases numbered 9, after V lost 4 bases and J lost 2 bases. CDR3 DNA sequence: TGCGCCAGCAGCCCACTGGGAGCGGGAGGGCCCACAGATACGCAGTATTTT. This sequence encodes CASSPLGAGGPTDTQYF.

V is TRBV6-5 and J is TRBJ2-7; possibly TRBD1 for D (6 bases). The length of the CDR3 is 15 residues. Per germline, CDR1 MNHEY and CDR2 SVGAGI. V lost 2 bases, J lost 0 bases, and 11 bases lay in between. The CDR3 reads CASSYLEGDSYEQYF. DNA for the CDR3: TGTGCCAGCAGTTACCTCGAGGGGGACTCCTACGAGCAGTACTTC.

This sequence joins TRBV5-4 and TRBJ2-3; D is uncertain. CDR3 size: 15 residues. Germline V gives CDR1 SGHNT, CDR2 YYREEE (reference sequence). Trimming removed 0 bases from V and 2 bases from J, with 10 bases in between. CDR3 in DNA: TGTGCCAGCAGCTTGGACACAACACCCACAGATACGCAGTATTTT. Its translation: CASSLDTTPTDTQYF.

The rearrangement links TRBV4-1 to TRBJ1-1; D unresolved. The CDR3 loop spans 12 amino acids. Germline CDR1 is MGHRA and CDR2 is YSYEKL. V lost 1 base and J lost 11, with 11 bases in between. The CDR3 loop is CASSQAGSLAFF. CDR3 nucleotide sequence: TGCGCCAGCAGCCAAGCCGGGAGTCTGGCTTTCTTT.

The J gene is TRBJ2-4, the V gene TRBV28; 11 bases align to TRBD2. V was pared by 3 bases and J by 6 bases, with 7 bases of the junction left unmatched. Germline CDR1 reads MDHEN; CDR2 reads SYDVKM. CDR3 length: 16 amino acids. CDR3 in amino acids: CASSFLLAGGVNIQYF. The CDR3 DNA reads TGTGCCAGCAGTTTCCTCCTAGCGGGAGGAGTAAACATTCAGTACTTC.

This clone was seen a few times. This rearrangement joins TRBV6-6 to TRBJ2-1; 10 positions agree with TRBD2. This CDR3 region has 15 residues. V shed 0 bases, J shed 5 bases, and the junction held 1 base outside the gene matches. Germline V gene sequence: CDR1 MNHNY, CDR2 SVGAGI (reference sequence). The CDR3 sequence is CASSYSLAGDNEQFF. The CDR3 DNA follows: TGTGCCAGCAGTTACTCCCTAGCGGGAGACAATGAGCAGTTCTTC.

The V and J genes are TRBV7-2 and TRBJ2-3; a possible D gene is TRBD1 (6 bases). The CDR3 covers 13 residues. V lost 5 bases, J lost 8 bases, and 14 bases lay in between. Looked up from germline, CDR1 is SGHTA and CDR2 is FQGNSA. As DNA, the CDR3 is TGTGCCAGCAGCCCCACAGGGTCGGGTACGCAGTATTTT. This sequence encodes CASSPTGSGTQYF.

The V and J genes are TRBV7-2 and TRBJ2-7, with 8 bases fitting TRBD1. The CDR3 is made up of 15 amino acids. J lost 2 bases, V lost 5 bases, and 8 bases had no gene match. The germline V gene has CDR1 SGHTA and CDR2 FQGNSA. The CDR3 DNA is TGTGCCAGCAGCCAAGCAGGGACAGGACCCTACGAGCAGTACTTC. This translates into CASSQAGTGPYEQYF.

The chain is built from TRBV28 and TRBJ1-2, with 9 bases lining up with TRBD1. CDR3 length: 15 residues. Looked up from germline, CDR1 is MDHEN and CDR2 is SYDVKM. The V gene end was trimmed by 6 bases and the J gene end by 1 base; junction bases not matched to a gene: 6. The CDR3 spells CASSRDRVDNYGYTF. The DNA for the CDR3 is TGTGCCAGCAGCCGGGACAGGGTGGATAACTATGGCTACACCTTC.

The chain recombines TRBV28 with TRBJ2-1; TRBD2 might be the D (5 bases). The CDR3 length is 13 residues. Germline CDR1 MDHEN, CDR2 SYDVKM. V was clipped by 5 bases and J by 9 bases, with 14 bases between them. This chain's CDR3 is CASSPYPRAEQFF. CDR3 sequence (DNA): TGTGCCAGCAGTCCGTACCCGAGGGCTGAGCAGTTCTTC.

This chain joins TRBV9 and TRBJ2-1, with D maybe TRBD2 (5 bases). V was pared by 4 bases and J by 5 bases, with 22 bases between. The CDR3 sequence is 17 residues long. Germline loops: CDR1 SGDLS, CDR2 YYNGEE. The CDR3 region has the DNA TGTGCCAGCAGCAGAGCGGCTTGGGGAAAGACGGACAATGAGCAGTTCTTC. Residues: CASSRAAWGKTDNEQFF.

J is TRBJ2-5 and V is TRBV30, with D uncertain. Germline assignment: CDR1 GTSNPN and CDR2 SVGIG (reference sequence). This CDR3 has 15 amino acids. The V end lost 4 bases, the J end lost 1 base, and 16 bases lay between the germline ends. CDR3 nucleotides: TGTGCCTGGAAGCGCCCCGGGTCCTTCCAAGAGACCCAGTACTTC. It specifies CAWKRPGSFQETQYF.

This chain uses TRBV28 with TRBJ1-1; 9 bases fit TRBD1. The CDR3 sequence is 18 residues long. V trimming: 2 bases; J trimming: 1 base; junction bases outside the gene matches: 11. Looked up from germline, CDR1 is MDHEN and CDR2 is SYDVKM. CDR3 sequence: CASSLPRVGQGKNTEAFF. CDR3 in DNA: TGTGCCAGCAGTTTACCCCGCGTAGGACAGGGGAAGAACACTGAAGCTTTCTTT.

This chain joins TRBV6-2 or TRBV6-3 and TRBJ1-1, with 9 bases matching TRBD1. V lost 2 bases and J lost 6; bases outside the gene matches: 4. Germline V lookup: CDR1 MNHEY, CDR2 SVGEGT. This CDR3 is built from 14 residues. In nucleotides, the CDR3 is TGTGCCAGCAGTTACGGACAGGGGTTTGCTGAAGCTTTCTTT. Translating it yields CASSYGQGFAEAFF.

This CDR3 is CASSFSYYNEQFF. CDR3 bases: TGCGCCAGCAGCTTCTCCTACTACAATGAGCAGTTCTTC. The gene calls are TRBV5-1 and TRBJ2-1; D is unresolved. The CDR3 extends over 13 amino acids. Trimming removed 2 bases from V and 3 bases from J, with 6 bases in between. The germline V gene encodes CDR1 SGHRS and CDR2 YFSETQ.

J is TRBJ2-7 and V is TRBV6-5; tentative D call: TRBD2 (6 bases). V lost 7 bases, J lost 4 bases, and 17 bases lay in between. Germline CDR1 and CDR2: MNHEY and SVGAGI. CDR3 length equals 14 residues. CDR3 sequence reads: CASIYRDSTYEQYF. The DNA for the CDR3 is TGTGCCAGCATCTACCGGGACTCAACTTACGAGCAGTACTTC.

In nucleotides, the CDR3 is TGTGCCAGCAGCCAACCCACGGACAGGGTCTATGGCTACACCTTC. Residues: CASSQPTDRVYGYTF. This sequence joins TRBV13 and TRBJ1-2; TRBD1 matches at 8 bases. V lost 5 bases to trimming and J lost 4 bases; unmatched junction nucleotides: 9. In germline, CDR1 is PRHDT, CDR2 FYEKMQ (reference sequence). The length of the CDR3 is 15 residues. Combining the CDR3 with reference TRBV13 and TRBJ1-2 gives the whole variable domain AAGVIQSPRHLIKEKRETATLKCYPIPRHDTVYWYQQGPGQDPQFLISFYEKMQSDKGSIPDRFSAQQFSDYHSELNMSSLELGDSALYFCASSQPTDRVYGYTFGSGTRLTVV.

The chain couples TRBV5-4 to TRBJ2-7; D might be TRBD2 (6 bases). The CDR3 is 16 amino acids. Germline CDR1 SGHNT, CDR2 YYREEE (reference sequence). V was shortened by 0 bases and J by 0 bases, with 13 bases between the two germline ends. The CDR3 reads CASSLAGAGISYEQYF. In DNA, the CDR3 is TGTGCCAGCAGCTTGGCCGGGGCGGGGATCTCCTACGAGCAGTACTTC.

The chain links TRBV5-1 to TRBJ2-1; 8 bases map to TRBD1. This CDR3 comprises 17 residues. V dropped 0 bases and J dropped 1; count of bases not matched to a gene: 6. Germline assignment: CDR1 SGHRS and CDR2 YFSETQ. The CDR3 loop reads CASSLVQGAGSYNEQFF. For the CDR3, the DNA is TGCGCCAGCAGCTTGGTTCAGGGGGCCGGGTCCTACAATGAGCAGTTCTTC.

This clone is medium-sized. The gene calls are TRBV5-1 and TRBJ2-3; D perhaps matches TRBD1 (5 bases). The germline V and J ends were trimmed by 0 bases and 1 base, with 12 bases remaining between them. Germline V CDR1 and CDR2: SGHRS, YFSETQ. The CDR3 has 16 residues. The CDR3 sequence is CASSLEQVLRTDTQYF. CDR3 in DNA: TGCGCCAGCAGCTTGGAACAGGTTCTCCGCACAGATACGCAGTATTTT.

The chain carries TRBV18 and TRBJ2-1; D not certain. The V end was cut by 3 bases, the J end by 0 bases, with 9 bases between. Germline assignment: CDR1 KGHSH and CDR2 LQKENI. CDR3 length: 15 residues. The CDR3 loop is CASSPIRSSYNEQFF. The CDR3 region has the DNA TGTGCCAGCTCACCGATCCGGAGCTCCTACAATGAGCAGTTCTTC. The full variable domain, its missing parts supplied by reference TRBV18 and TRBJ2-1, is NAGVMQNPRHLVRRRGQEARLRCSPMKGHSHVYWYRQLPEEGLKFMVYLQKENIIDESGMPKERFSAEFPKEGPSILRIQQVVRGDSAAYFCASSPIRSSYNEQFFGPGTRLTVL.

CDR3 coding DNA: TGTGCCAGCAGTTTCGAGGGAATAGGAAACACCATATATTTT. This translates into CASSFEGIGNTIYF. The chain joins TRBV28 to TRBJ1-3; D gene uncertain. Germline V gene sequence: CDR1 MDHEN, CDR2 SYDVKM. Trimming removed 3 bases from V and 4 bases from J, with 10 bases in between. This CDR3 has 14 amino acids.

The gene calls are TRBV29-1 and TRBJ2-1; 8 nucleotides align to TRBD1. The germline CDR1 and CDR2 sequences are SQVTM and ANQGSEA. V lost 6 bases to trimming and J lost 7 bases; unmatched junction nucleotides: 8. This CDR3 contains 13 residues. The CDR3 DNA is TGCAGCGTAACAGGACAGGGTCGGAATGAGCAGTTCTTC. Translation: CSVTGQGRNEQFF.